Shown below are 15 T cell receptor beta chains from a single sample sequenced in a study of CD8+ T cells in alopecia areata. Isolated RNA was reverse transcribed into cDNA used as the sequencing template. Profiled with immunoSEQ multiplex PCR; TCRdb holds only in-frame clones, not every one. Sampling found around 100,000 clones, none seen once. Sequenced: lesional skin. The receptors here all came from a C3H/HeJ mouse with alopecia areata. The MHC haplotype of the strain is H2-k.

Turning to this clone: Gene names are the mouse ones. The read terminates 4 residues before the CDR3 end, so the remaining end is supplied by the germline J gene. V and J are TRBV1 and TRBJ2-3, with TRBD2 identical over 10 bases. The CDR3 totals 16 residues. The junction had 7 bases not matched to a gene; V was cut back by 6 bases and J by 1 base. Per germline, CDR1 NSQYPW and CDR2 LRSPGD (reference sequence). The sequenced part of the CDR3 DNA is TGCACCTGCAGGACCGGGACTGGGGTTCGTGCAGAA. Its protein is CTCRTGTGVRAE. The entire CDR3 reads CTCRTGTGVRAETLYF.

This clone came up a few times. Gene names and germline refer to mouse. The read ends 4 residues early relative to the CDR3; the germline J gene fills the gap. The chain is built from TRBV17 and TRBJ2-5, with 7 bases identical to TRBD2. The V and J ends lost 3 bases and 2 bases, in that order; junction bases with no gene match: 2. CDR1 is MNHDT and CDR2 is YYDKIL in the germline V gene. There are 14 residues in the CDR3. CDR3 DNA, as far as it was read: TGTGCTAGCAGTAGGGGGGGGTTCCAAGAC. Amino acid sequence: CASSRGGFQD. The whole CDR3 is CASSRGGFQDTQYF.

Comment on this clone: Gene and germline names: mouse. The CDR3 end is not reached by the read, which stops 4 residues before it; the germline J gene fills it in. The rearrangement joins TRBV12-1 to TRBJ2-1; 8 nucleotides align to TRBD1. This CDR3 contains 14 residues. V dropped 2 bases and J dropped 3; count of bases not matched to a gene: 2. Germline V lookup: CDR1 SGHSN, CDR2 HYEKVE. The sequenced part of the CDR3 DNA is TGTGCCAGCTCTCCCGACAGGGGCTATGCT. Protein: CASSPDRGYA. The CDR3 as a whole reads CASSPDRGYAEQFF. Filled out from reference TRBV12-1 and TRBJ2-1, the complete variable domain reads DSGVVQSPRHIIKEKGGRSVLTCIPISGHSNVVWYQQTLGKELKFLIQHYEKVERDKGFLPSRFSVQQFDDYHSEMNMSALELEDSAMYFCASSPDRGYAEQFFGPGTRLTVL.

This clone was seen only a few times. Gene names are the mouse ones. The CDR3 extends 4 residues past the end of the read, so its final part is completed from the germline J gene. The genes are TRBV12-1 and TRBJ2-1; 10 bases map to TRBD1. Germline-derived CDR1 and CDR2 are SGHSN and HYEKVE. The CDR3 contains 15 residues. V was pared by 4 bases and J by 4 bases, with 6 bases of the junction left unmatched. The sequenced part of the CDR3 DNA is TGTGCCAGCTCCCTACCGGGACAGGGGTATGCT. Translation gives CASSLPGQGYA. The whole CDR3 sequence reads CASSLPGQGYAEQFF.

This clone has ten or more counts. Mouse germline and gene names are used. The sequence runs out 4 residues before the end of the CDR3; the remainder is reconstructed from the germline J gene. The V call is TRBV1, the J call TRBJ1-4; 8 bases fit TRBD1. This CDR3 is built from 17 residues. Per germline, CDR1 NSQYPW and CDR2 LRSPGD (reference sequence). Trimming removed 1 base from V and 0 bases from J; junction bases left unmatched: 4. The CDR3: CTCSAADRAISNERLFF. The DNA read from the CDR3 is TGCACCTGCAGTGCAGCGGACAGGGCAATTTCCAACGAA.

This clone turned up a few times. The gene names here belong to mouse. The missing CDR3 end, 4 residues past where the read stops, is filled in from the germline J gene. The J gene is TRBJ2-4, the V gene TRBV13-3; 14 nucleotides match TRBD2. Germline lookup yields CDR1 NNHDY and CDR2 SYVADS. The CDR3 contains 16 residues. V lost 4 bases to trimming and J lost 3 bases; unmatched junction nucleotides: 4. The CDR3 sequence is CASSRDWGGAQNTLYF. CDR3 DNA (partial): TGTGCCAGCAGTCGGGACTGGGGGGGCGCACAAAAC.

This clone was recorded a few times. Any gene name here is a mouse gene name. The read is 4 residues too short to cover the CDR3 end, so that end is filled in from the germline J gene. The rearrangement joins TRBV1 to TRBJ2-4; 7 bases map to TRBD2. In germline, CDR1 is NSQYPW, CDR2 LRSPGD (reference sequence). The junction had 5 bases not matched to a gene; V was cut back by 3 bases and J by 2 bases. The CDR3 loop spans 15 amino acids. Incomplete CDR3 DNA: TGCACCTGCAGTGCCTGGGGGAGGGATCAAAAC. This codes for CTCSAWGRDQN. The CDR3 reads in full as CTCSAWGRDQNTLYF.

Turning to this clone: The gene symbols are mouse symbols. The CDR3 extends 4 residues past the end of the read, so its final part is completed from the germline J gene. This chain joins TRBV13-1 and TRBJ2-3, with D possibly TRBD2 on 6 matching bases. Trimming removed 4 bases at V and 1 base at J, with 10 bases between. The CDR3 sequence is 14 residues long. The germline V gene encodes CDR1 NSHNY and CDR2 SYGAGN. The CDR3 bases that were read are TGTGCCAGCAGTCTGAACTGGGGTGCAGAA. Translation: CASSLNWGAE. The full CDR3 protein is CASSLNWGAETLYF.

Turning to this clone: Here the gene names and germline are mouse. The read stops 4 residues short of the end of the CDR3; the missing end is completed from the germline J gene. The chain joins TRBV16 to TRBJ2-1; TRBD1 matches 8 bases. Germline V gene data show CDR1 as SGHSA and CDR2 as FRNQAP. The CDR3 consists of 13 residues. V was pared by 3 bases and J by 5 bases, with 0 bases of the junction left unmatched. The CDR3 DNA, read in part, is TGTGCAAGCAGCTTGACAGGGGATGCT. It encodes CASSLTGDA. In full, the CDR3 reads CASSLTGDAEQFF.

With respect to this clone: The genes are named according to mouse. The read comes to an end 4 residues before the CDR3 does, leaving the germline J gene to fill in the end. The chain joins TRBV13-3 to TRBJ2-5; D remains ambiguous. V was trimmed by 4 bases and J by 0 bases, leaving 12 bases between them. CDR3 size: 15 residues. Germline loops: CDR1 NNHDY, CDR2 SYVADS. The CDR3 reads CASSPQTINQDTQYF. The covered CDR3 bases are TGTGCCAGCAGTCCTCAGACAATTAACCAAGAC.

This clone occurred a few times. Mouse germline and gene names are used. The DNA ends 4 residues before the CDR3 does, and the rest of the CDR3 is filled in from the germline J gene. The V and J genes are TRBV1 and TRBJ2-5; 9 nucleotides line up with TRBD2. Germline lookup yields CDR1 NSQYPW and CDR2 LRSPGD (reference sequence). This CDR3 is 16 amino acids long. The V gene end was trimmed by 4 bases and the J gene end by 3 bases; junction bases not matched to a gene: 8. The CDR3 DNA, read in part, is TGCACCTGCAGTGGCTCCGGGACTGGGTTTCAAGAC. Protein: CTCSGSGTGFQD. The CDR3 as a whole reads CTCSGSGTGFQDTQYF.

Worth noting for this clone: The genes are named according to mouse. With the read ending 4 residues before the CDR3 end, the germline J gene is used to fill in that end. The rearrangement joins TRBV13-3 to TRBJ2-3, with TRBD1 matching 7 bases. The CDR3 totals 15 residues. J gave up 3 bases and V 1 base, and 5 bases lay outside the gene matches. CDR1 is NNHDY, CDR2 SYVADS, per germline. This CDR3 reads CASSDWDRGAETLYF. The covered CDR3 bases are TGTGCCAGCAGTGATTGGGACAGAGGAGCAGAA.

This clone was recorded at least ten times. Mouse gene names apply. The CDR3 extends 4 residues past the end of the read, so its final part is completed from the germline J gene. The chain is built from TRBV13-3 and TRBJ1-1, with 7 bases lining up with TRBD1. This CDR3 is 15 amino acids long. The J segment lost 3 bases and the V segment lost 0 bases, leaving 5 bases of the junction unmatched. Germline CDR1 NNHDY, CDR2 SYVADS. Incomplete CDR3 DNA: TGTGCCAGCAGTGATGAGGGGGCACGGGACACA. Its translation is CASSDEGARDT. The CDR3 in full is CASSDEGARDTEVFF.

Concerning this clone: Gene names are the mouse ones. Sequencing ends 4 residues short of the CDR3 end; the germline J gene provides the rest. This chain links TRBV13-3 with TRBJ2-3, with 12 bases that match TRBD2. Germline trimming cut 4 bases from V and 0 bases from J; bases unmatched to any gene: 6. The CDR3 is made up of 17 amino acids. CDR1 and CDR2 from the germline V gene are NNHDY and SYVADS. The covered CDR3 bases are TGTGCCAGCAGTCCGGGACTGGGGGGTTTTAGTGCAGAA. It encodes CASSPGLGGFSAE. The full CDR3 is CASSPGLGGFSAETLYF.

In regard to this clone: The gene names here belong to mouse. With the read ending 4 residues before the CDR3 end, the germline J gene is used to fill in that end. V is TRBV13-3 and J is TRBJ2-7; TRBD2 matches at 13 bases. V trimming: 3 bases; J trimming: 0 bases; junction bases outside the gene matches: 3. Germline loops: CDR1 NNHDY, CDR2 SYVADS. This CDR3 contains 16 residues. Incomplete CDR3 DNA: TGTGCCAGCAGTGGGGGACTGGGGGGGGACTCCTAT. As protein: CASSGGLGGDSY. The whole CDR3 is CASSGGLGGDSYEQYF.